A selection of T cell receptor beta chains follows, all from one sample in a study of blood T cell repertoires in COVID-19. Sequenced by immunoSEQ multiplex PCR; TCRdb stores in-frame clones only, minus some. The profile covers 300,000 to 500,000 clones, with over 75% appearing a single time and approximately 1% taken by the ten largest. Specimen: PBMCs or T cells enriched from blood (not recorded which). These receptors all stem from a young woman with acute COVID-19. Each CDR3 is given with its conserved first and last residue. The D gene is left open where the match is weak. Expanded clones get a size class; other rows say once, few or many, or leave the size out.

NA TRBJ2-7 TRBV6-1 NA CASSEPYEQYF TGTGCCAGCAGTGAACCGTACGAGCAGTACTTC
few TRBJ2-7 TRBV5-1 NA CASSMDSYEQYF TGCGCCAGCAGCATGGACAGCTACGAGCAGTACTTC
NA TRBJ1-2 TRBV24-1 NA CATSDSGQISYTF TGTGCCACCAGTGATTCCGGACAGATAAGCTACACCTTC
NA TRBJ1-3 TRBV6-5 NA CASRLGLTGNTIYF TGTGCCAGCAGACTGGGACTAACTGGAAACACCATATATTTT
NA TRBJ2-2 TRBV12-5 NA CASGLVKGAGELFF TGTGCTAGTGGTTTGGTTAAGGGGGCCGGGGAGCTGTTTTTT
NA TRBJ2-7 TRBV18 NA CASSESRTLFEQYF TGTGCCAGCTCAGAGAGTCGAACGTTATTCGAGCAGTACTTC
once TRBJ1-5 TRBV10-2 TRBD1 CASGDRLQPQHF TGCGCCAGCGGGGACAGGCTACAGCCCCAGCATTTT
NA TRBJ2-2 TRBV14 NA CASSQAGRAVGELFF TGTGCCAGCAGCCAAGCGGGCAGGGCGGTCGGGGAGCTGTTTTTT
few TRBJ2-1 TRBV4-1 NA CASSQDLAGPYNEQFF TGCGCCAGCAGCCAAGATCTGGCGGGGCCCTACAATGAGCAGTTCTTC
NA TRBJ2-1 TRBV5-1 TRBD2 CASSRGDYNEQFF TGCGCCAGCAGCCGGGGGGACTACAATGAGCAGTTCTTC
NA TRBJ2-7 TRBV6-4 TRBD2 CASIPRQGQRLAGEQYF TGTGCCAGCATCCCCCGCCAGGGGCAAAGACTAGCGGGTGAGCAGTACTTC
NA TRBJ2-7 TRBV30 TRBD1 CAGYGDRPYEQYF TGTGCCGGTTACGGGGACAGGCCCTACGAGCAGTACTTC
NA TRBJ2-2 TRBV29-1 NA CSVSRTVNTGELFF TGCAGCGTTTCACGGACAGTGAACACCGGGGAGCTGTTTTTT
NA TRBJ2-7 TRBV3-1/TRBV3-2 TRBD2 CASSQRTSWYF TGTGCCAGCAGCCAGAGGACTAGTTGGTACTTC
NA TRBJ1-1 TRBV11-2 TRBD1 CASSLPTGGGTEAFF TGTGCCAGCAGCTTACCGACAGGGGGCGGTACTGAAGCTTTCTTT
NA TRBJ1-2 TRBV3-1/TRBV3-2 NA CASSPGTSSYGYTF TGTGCCAGCAGCCCCGGGACAAGCAGCTATGGCTACACCTTC
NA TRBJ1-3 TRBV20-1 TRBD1 CSASEGARGNTIYF TGCAGTGCTAGTGAGGGGGCGCGGGGAAACACCATATATTTT
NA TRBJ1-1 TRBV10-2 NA CASRADSWEAFF TGCGCCAGCAGAGCTGACAGTTGGGAAGCTTTCTTT
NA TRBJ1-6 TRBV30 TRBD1 CAWSPRDRGNSPLHF TGTGCCTGGAGCCCCCGGGACAGGGGCAATTCACCCCTCCACTTT
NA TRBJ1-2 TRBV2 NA CASTNEAGYGYTF TGTGCCAGCACCAACGAAGCCGGGTATGGCTACACCTTC
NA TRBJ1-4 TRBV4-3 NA CASSQDGGPWGEKLFF TGCGCCAGCAGCCAAGATGGAGGTCCCTGGGGTGAAAAACTGTTTTTT
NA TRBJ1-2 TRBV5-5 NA CASSPDSFFYGYTF TGTGCCAGCAGCCCGGACAGTTTCTTCTATGGCTACACCTTC
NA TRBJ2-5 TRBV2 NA CASTEETQYF TGTGCCAGCACTGAAGAGACCCAGTACTTC
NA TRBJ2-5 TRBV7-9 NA CASSLARGDFQETQYF TGTGCCAGCAGCTTAGCGCGGGGTGACTTCCAAGAGACCCAGTACTTC
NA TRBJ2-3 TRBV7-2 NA CASSLPYIDTQYF TGTGCCAGCAGCCTACCTTATATAGATACGCAGTATTTT
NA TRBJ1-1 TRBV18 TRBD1 CASSPSDRDTEAFF TGTGCCAGCTCACCGTCCGACAGGGACACTGAAGCTTTCTTT
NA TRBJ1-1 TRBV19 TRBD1 CASSTDTGGTEAFF TGTGCCAGTAGTACTGACACAGGGGGGACTGAAGCTTTCTTT
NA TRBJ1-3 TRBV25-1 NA CASSEPGSGNTIYF TGTGCCAGCAGTGAACCGGGGTCTGGAAACACCATATATTTT
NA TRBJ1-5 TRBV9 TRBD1 CASSEGGGFGQPQHF TGTGCCAGCAGCGAAGGGGGCGGGTTCGGTCAGCCCCAGCATTTT
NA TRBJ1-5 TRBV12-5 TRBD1 CASGRHPGQGSGANQPQHF TGTGCTAGTGGCCGCCATCCGGGACAGGGTTCTGGGGCCAATCAGCCCCAGCATTTT
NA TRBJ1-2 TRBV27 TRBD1 CASSFDRDSGISGYGYTF TGTGCCAGCAGTTTTGACCGGGACAGTGGAATCTCGGGATATGGCTACACCTTC
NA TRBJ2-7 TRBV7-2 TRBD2 CASSSYGGAYEQYF TGTGCCAGCAGCTCATACGGGGGGGCCTACGAGCAGTACTTC
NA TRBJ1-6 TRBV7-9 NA CASSFFQGNSPLHF TGTGCCAGCAGTTTTTTTCAGGGGAATTCACCCCTCCACTTT
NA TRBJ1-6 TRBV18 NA CASSPLGEGSPLHF TGTGCCAGCTCACCACTGGGGGAGGGTTCACCCCTCCACTTT
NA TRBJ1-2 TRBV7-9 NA CASSLVGFYGYTF TGTGCCAGCAGCTTAGTTGGCTTTTATGGCTACACCTTC
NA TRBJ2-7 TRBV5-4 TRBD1 CASSSGTGSYEQYF TGTGCCAGCAGCTCCGGGACAGGGTCCTACGAGCAGTACTTC
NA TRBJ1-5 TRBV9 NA CASSVTGQSNQPQHF TGTGCCAGCAGCGTGACAGGTCAAAGCAATCAGCCCCAGCATTTT
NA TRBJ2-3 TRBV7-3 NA CASSVNREDTQYF TGTGCCAGCAGCGTGAACAGGGAAGATACGCAGTATTTT
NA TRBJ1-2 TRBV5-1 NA CASSLWGDAQGYTF TGCGCCAGCAGCTTGTGGGGGGACGCCCAGGGCTACACCTTC
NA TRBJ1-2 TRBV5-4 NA CASSLAGGTIWGYTF TGTGCCAGCAGCTTGGCCGGGGGGACTATTTGGGGCTACACCTTC
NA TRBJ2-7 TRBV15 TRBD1 CATSRAGTGAYEQYF TGTGCCACCAGCAGAGCAGGGACAGGGGCCTACGAGCAGTACTTC
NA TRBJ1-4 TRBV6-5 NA CASSYSILQRNEKLFF TGTGCCAGCAGTTACTCGATCTTGCAGCGTAATGAAAAACTGTTTTTT
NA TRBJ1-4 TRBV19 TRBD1 CATSRTGGDEKLFF TGTGCCACTTCCCGGACAGGGGGGGATGAAAAACTGTTTTTT
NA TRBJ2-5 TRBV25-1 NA CASSELAGWETQYF TGTGCCAGCAGTGAATTAGCAGGGTGGGAGACCCAGTACTTC
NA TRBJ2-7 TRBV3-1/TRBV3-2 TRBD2 CASSQDPLTSGGSYEQYF TGTGCCAGCAGCCAAGACCCTCTGACTAGCGGGGGGTCCTACGAGCAGTACTTC
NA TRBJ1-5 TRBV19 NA CASNEGGGAQPQHF TGTGCCAGTAATGAGGGCGGGGGGGCTCAGCCCCAGCATTTT
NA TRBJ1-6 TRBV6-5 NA CASSSPGLYNSPLHF TGTGCCAGCAGTTCTCCGGGACTCTATAATTCACCCCTCCACTTT
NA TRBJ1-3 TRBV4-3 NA CASSQAVVSGNTIYF TGCGCCAGCAGCCAAGCCGTCGTCTCTGGAAACACCATATATTTT